These T cell receptor beta chains were read from a single sample in a study of shared clonotypes between healthy human individuals. Clones were read by immunoSEQ multiplex PCR, and TCRdb kept only the in-frame ones, dropping some. This table has under 750,000 clones, just under 75% appearing once. The sequenced sample was memory CD4+ T cells sorted from blood. Receptor source: a woman in her thirties in good health. The CDR3 runs from the conserved cysteine through the conserved F or W. D genes are given only for firm matches. Size values are once, few and many counts, or a class for expanded clones, and some rows have none.

TRBJ2-3 16 NA TRBD2 TRBV18 CASSLRLAASTDTQYF TGTGCCAGCTCCCTCAGACTAGCAGCTAGCACAGATACGCAGTATTTT
TRBJ1-5 12 NA NA TRBV28 CASIGQHQPQHF TGTGCCAGCATCGGACAGCATCAGCCCCAGCATTTT
TRBJ1-2 15 NA NA TRBV6-5 CASSYSPTVNYGYTF TGTGCCAGCAGTTACTCCCCTACGGTTAACTATGGCTACACCTTC
TRBJ1-5 17 NA NA TRBV6-1 CASSEWGGAKFNQPQHF TGTGCCAGCAGTGAATGGGGAGGGGCCAAATTCAATCAGCCCCAGCATTTT
TRBJ2-7 15 NA TRBD2 TRBV28 CASKSLGREPYEQYF TGTGCCAGCAAGTCCCTTGGGCGGGAGCCCTACGAGCAGTACTTC
TRBJ2-3 14 NA NA TRBV27 CASSLSLVRDTQYF TGTGCCAGCAGTCTGTCCCTCGTCCGAGATACGCAGTATTTT
TRBJ1-1 14 NA NA TRBV2 CASTSEDSGTEAFF TGTGCCAGCACCAGCGAGGACTCAGGCACTGAAGCTTTCTTT
TRBJ2-2 13 NA NA TRBV5-4 CASSLQNTGELFF TGTGCCAGCAGCCTACAGAACACCGGGGAGCTGTTTTTT
TRBJ2-1 15 NA TRBD2 TRBV19 CASSMSSGSFNEQFF TGTGCCAGTAGTATGTCTAGCGGGAGTTTCAATGAGCAGTTCTTC
TRBJ1-6 13 NA NA TRBV29-1 CSVSETEDSPLHF TGCAGCGTGTCTGAGACAGAAGATTCACCCCTCCACTTT
TRBJ2-3 17 NA TRBD2 TRBV30 CAWTVGGLAGGTDTQYF TGTGCCTGGACAGTAGGGGGACTAGCGGGAGGGACAGATACGCAGTATTTT
TRBJ1-1 16 NA TRBD1 TRBV18 CASSPGQGPRNTEAFF TGTGCCAGCTCACCAGGACAGGGGCCCAGGAATACTGAAGCTTTCTTT
TRBJ2-2 17 many NA TRBV5-1 CASSRTGGDTNTGELFF TGCGCCAGCAGCCGGACCGGCGGGGACACGAACACCGGGGAGCTGTTTTTT
TRBJ2-2 15 NA NA TRBV28 CASRSSSPNTGELFF TGTGCCAGCAGGAGTAGCAGCCCTAACACCGGGGAGCTGTTTTTT
TRBJ1-1 15 NA TRBD1 TRBV5-1 CASSTQGASDTEAFF TGCGCCAGCAGCACACAGGGGGCGAGTGACACTGAAGCTTTCTTT
TRBJ2-1 17 NA NA TRBV9 CASSVGATSGSYNEQFF TGTGCCAGCAGCGTAGGGGCGACTTCGGGCTCCTACAATGAGCAGTTCTTC
TRBJ2-2 14 NA NA TRBV5-1 CASSRDQNTGELFF TGCGCCAGCAGCCGGGACCAGAACACCGGGGAGCTGTTTTTT
TRBJ2-2 15 NA TRBD1 TRBV5-8 CASESGTGFPGELFF TGTGCCAGCGAATCCGGGACAGGGTTTCCCGGGGAGCTGTTTTTT
TRBJ2-3 16 NA NA TRBV19 CASSSGTVAYTDTQYF TGTGCCAGTAGCTCCGGGACGGTGGCCTACACAGATACGCAGTATTTT
TRBJ2-7 14 NA NA TRBV19 CASSISRVTYEQYF TGTGCCAGTAGTATATCCAGGGTAACCTACGAGCAGTACTTC
TRBJ2-5 16 NA TRBD1 TRBV11-2 CASSPRTGGLWETQYF TGTGCCAGCAGCCCTCGTACAGGGGGTCTTTGGGAGACCCAGTACTTC
TRBJ2-1 16 NA TRBD2 TRBV7-3 CASSLDRSLAGNEQFF TGTGCCAGCAGCTTAGATCGGAGCCTAGCGGGCAATGAGCAGTTCTTC
TRBJ2-3 13 NA NA TRBV5-1 CASSSGREDTQYF TGCGCCAGCAGTTCCGGGCGGGAAGATACGCAGTATTTT
TRBJ2-1 16 NA NA TRBV7-2 CASSFRSRGMGDEQFF TGTGCCAGCAGCTTTCGCTCTCGCGGGATGGGCGATGAGCAGTTCTTC
TRBJ2-7 12 many NA TRBV30 CAWSIGQYEQYF TGTGCCTGGAGCATCGGACAATACGAGCAGTACTTC
TRBJ2-1 14 NA NA TRBV4-2 CASSPPGPYNEQFF TGTGCCAGCAGCCCGCCCGGGCCTTACAATGAGCAGTTCTTC
TRBJ1-5 15 NA NA TRBV19 CASSIGAYSNQPQHF TGTGCCAGTAGTATCGGTGCCTATAGCAATCAGCCCCAGCATTTT
TRBJ2-2 17 few TRBD2 TRBV19 CASSEQRAGEGTGELFF TGTGCCAGTAGTGAACAGAGAGCGGGAGAGGGGACCGGGGAGCTGTTTTTT
TRBJ1-2 14 NA TRBD1 TRBV13 CASTGQVTNYGYTF TGTGCCAGTACGGGACAGGTGACAAACTATGGCTACACCTTC
TRBJ2-5 14 NA NA TRBV19 CASSIVSGVETQYF TGTGCCAGTAGTATAGTGTCCGGGGTCGAGACCCAGTACTTC
TRBJ2-5 14 NA NA TRBV29-1 CSVDFASRAGAQYF TGCAGCGTTGACTTCGCCTCCAGGGCCGGGGCCCAGTACTTC
TRBJ2-1 19 many TRBD2 TRBV19 CASRRSGTRGLAGYNEQFF TGTGCCAGTAGGCGGTCCGGGACACGAGGACTAGCGGGATACAATGAGCAGTTCTTC
TRBJ1-5 15 NA NA TRBV2 CASSEDGAGTQPQHF TGTGCCAGCAGTGAGGATGGGGCAGGGACCCAGCCCCAGCATTTT
TRBJ2-7 15 NA NA TRBV7-9 CASSFSALLAPEQYF TGTGCCAGCAGCTTTAGTGCGTTACTAGCTCCCGAGCAGTACTTC
TRBJ1-5 13 once NA TRBV10-1 CASSESGHQPQHF TGCGCCAGCAGTGAGTCGGGGCATCAGCCCCAGCATTTT
TRBJ1-2 16 NA NA TRBV11-2 CASSLSAIWVNYGYTF TGTGCCAGCAGCTTATCCGCCATATGGGTAAACTATGGCTACACCTTC
TRBJ2-1 14 NA NA TRBV7-9 CASSFTGTANEQFF TGTGCCAGCAGCTTCACCGGGACCGCCAATGAGCAGTTCTTC
TRBJ1-2 13 NA TRBD1 TRBV9 CASRGKTGDGYTF TGTGCCAGCAGGGGAAAGACAGGGGATGGCTACACCTTC
TRBJ2-3 17 NA TRBD2 TRBV9 CASSVSGLAGAGDTQYF TGTGCCAGCAGCGTAAGCGGACTAGCGGGAGCGGGGGATACGCAGTATTTT
TRBJ1-2 12 NA NA TRBV28 CASGIGGYGYTF TGTGCCAGCGGGATCGGAGGCTATGGCTACACCTTC
TRBJ2-2 19 NA TRBD2 TRBV4-2 CASSQGGLAGRTNTGELFF TGTGCCAGCAGCCAAGGCGGACTAGCGGGACGTACGAACACCGGGGAGCTGTTTTTT
TRBJ2-2 14 many NA TRBV9 CASSVAYNTGELFF TGTGCCAGCAGCGTAGCCTATAACACCGGGGAGCTGTTTTTT
TRBJ1-3 15 NA NA TRBV2 CASSGEGFSGNTIYF TGTGCCAGCAGTGGAGAGGGGTTCTCTGGAAACACCATATATTTT
TRBJ1-1 12 NA NA TRBV6-5 CASSHREAEAFF TGTGCCAGCAGCCACAGGGAGGCTGAAGCTTTCTTT
TRBJ2-5 13 NA NA TRBV4-1 CASSQAAGETQYF TGCGCCAGCAGCCAAGCCGCAGGGGAGACCCAGTACTTC
TRBJ1-3 13 NA NA TRBV11-3 CASSMGLRNTIYF TGTGCCAGCAGCATGGGTCTGAGAAACACCATATATTTT
TRBJ1-2 13 NA NA TRBV25-1 CASSPGTNYGYTF TGTGCCAGCAGTCCCGGGACAAATTATGGCTACACCTTC
TRBJ2-6 15 NA NA TRBV5-4 CASSWSGSGANVLTF TGTGCCAGCAGCTGGTCGGGGTCTGGGGCCAACGTCCTGACTTTC